This T cell receptor (beta chain) was sequenced during a study of T-cell reconstitution after alpha-beta-depleted transplantation in children. Overall study findings and caveats: Among T cells one year after transplant, newly produced cells accounted for most counts and diversity. Two months or so post-transplant, alpha-beta T cells reportedly derived from several hundred expanded graft clones. Elevated TCRbeta diversity at day 60 was traced, in some patients, to surviving recipient T cells and thymic progenitors.

Preparing the TCRbeta library involved the use of unique molecular identifiers. Each CDR3 protein gets one entry after TCRdb re-called the PCR reads with MiXCR. The sample lists 350,000 to 500,000 distinct CDR3 sequences; around two fifths were seen once. Turning to this clonotype: Antigen specificity is unknown.

Germline CDR1 is MNHNS and CDR2 is SASEGT. Trimming took 6 bases from V and 4 from J; bases not matched to a gene: 4. The CDR3 consists of 13 residues. Sequenced here: PBMCs, sampled before TCRalphabeta/CD19-depleted stem cell transplant. This chain connects TRBV6-1 to TRBJ2-3; 7 bases map to TRBD1. The clonotype was recovered from a girl aged 2-10 years with aplastic anemia, due to receive a stem cell transplant. The CDR3 coding sequence is TGTGCCAGCAGACGACAGGGCGCAGATACGCAGTATTTT. It translates to CASRRQGADTQYF.